The 9 T cell receptor beta chains in this list originate from one sample, sequenced in a study of CD8 T cells in ankylosing spondylitis. MiXCR, applied by TCRdb to the 5' RACE reads, yields one record per CDR3 protein. The sample consists of around 340,000 distinct CDR3 sequences, 20% to 25% of them appearing once. The sequencing sample was made of blood, either unsorted or a sorted T cell fraction (not recorded which). The receptors derive from a male donor with ankylosing spondylitis or in good health (not recorded which).

CDR3 amino acids: CASSFTGTGVSEQYF. Written as DNA, the CDR3 is TGTGCCAGCAGCTTCACCGGGACAGGGGTTTCCGAGCAGTACTTC. The gene calls are TRBV7-9 and TRBJ2-7; 10 bases are shared with TRBD1. Trimming at V came to 3 bases and at J to 6 bases, leaving 8 bases not matched to a gene. The germline V gene encodes CDR1 SEHNR and CDR2 FQNEAQ (reference sequence). The CDR3 extends over 15 amino acids.

This clonotype has more than one count but fewer than ten. The rearrangement joins TRBV6-5 to TRBJ2-1; D is tentatively TRBD1 or TRBD2 (5 bases each). The V end was cut by 0 bases, the J end by 3 bases, with 15 bases between. This CDR3 comprises 17 residues. CDR1 and CDR2 from the germline V gene are MNHEY and SVGAGI. The CDR3 nucleotides are TGTGCCAGCAGTTACTCGATGGCCGGGGCCAACTACAATGAGCAGTTCTTC. Translated, it gives CASSYSMAGANYNEQFF.

The chain employs TRBV28 and TRBJ2-1; 7 bases fit TRBD1. Germline CDR1 reads MDHEN; CDR2 reads SYDVKM. V lost 3 bases and J lost 8; bases outside the gene matches: 16. The CDR3 is 17 amino acids. The CDR3 spells CASSFSGRDRAGDEQFF. CDR3 DNA: TGTGCCAGCAGTTTTTCAGGGCGAGACAGGGCCGGCGATGAGCAGTTCTTC.

This clonotype has only a few counts. The V and J genes are TRBV7-8 and TRBJ2-3; 7 nucleotides agree with TRBD1. In germline, CDR1 is SGHVS, CDR2 FQNEAQ. Trimming at V came to 4 bases and at J to 3 bases, leaving 4 bases not matched to a gene. CDR3 length equals 14 residues. The CDR3 DNA reads TGTGCCAGCAGCTCACAGGGGTTTACAGATACGCAGTATTTT. The encoded protein is CASSSQGFTDTQYF.

This clonotype was found a few times. The CDR3 reads CASSQDSRLSYEQYF. In DNA form, the CDR3 reads TGTGCCAGCAGCCAAGATTCTAGACTTTCTTACGAGCAGTACTTC. V usage is TRBV14 and J usage is TRBJ2-7; D gene uncertain. V was shortened by 0 bases and J by 4 bases, with 13 bases between the two germline ends. CDR1 SGHDN and CDR2 FVKESK come from the germline V gene. The CDR3 loop spans 15 amino acids.

This clonotype has a handful of counts. The chain is built from TRBV12-3 or TRBV12-4 and TRBJ2-2; D might be TRBD2 (5 bases). The CDR3 is made up of 15 amino acids. Deletions cut 5 bases from V and 5 bases from J, with 15 bases between. The CDR3 DNA reads as TGTGCCAGCAGTCCGGTGACATGGAGGACCGGGGAGCTGTTTTTT. As protein: CASSPVTWRTGELFF.

V gene TRBV27 combines with J gene TRBJ2-7; no definite D call. Trimming removed 8 bases from V and 0 bases from J, with 11 bases in between. Germline V CDR1 and CDR2: MNHEY, SMNVEV (reference sequence). This CDR3 region has 13 residues. CDR3: CASGPQSSYEQYF. CDR3 DNA: TGTGCCAGCGGTCCCCAGAGCTCCTACGAGCAGTACTTC.

The rearrangement joins TRBV15 to TRBJ2-7; a possible D gene is TRBD2 (5 bases). CDR1 and CDR2 from the germline V gene are LNHNV and YYDKDF (reference sequence). The ends were cut back, 0 bases at V and 2 bases at J, with 11 bases in the middle. The CDR3 contains 15 residues. CDR3 sequence: CATSREEGLTYEQYF. The CDR3 nucleotides read TGTGCCACCAGCAGAGAAGAGGGCCTAACCTACGAGCAGTACTTC.

The CDR3 spells CASRGGYAGAGETQYF. The CDR3 region has the DNA TGTGCCAGCAGAGGGGGCTACGCGGGGGCGGGTGAGACCCAGTACTTC. This chain uses TRBV7-2 with TRBJ2-5; TRBD1 or TRBD2 may be the D gene (7 bases each). The germline V gene encodes CDR1 SGHTA and CDR2 FQGNSA. This CDR3 is built from 16 residues. The V end lost 6 bases, the J end lost 5 bases, and 22 bases lay between the germline ends.